A selection of T cell receptor beta chains follows, all from one sample in a study of cytomegalovirus exposure and HLA in healthy donors. The protocol was immunoSEQ multiplex PCR, while the TCRdb copy is restricted to in-frame clones and leaves out a portion. The sample gives roughly 120,000 clones, 70% to 85% of which show up once; around 10% is in the top ten. Sequencing used PBMCs. The receptor source for this set is a woman between 45 and 65 years old in good health and CMV-seropositive. Each CDR3 is given with its conserved first and last residue. Fields, in order: CDR3 protein, CDR3 DNA, CDR3 length, clone size, V gene, J gene, D gene. The D gene is left open where the match is weak. Clone sizes are given selectively: once, few, many, or a class where the clone is expanded.

CDR3: CASSSRGNEQFF; DNA: TGTGCCAGCAGCTCACGCGGGAATGAGCAGTTCTTC; length: 12; size: few; V: TRBV11-3; J: TRBJ2-1; D: .
CDR3: CASRPGTGGGYGYTF; DNA: TGTGCCAGCAGGCCCGGGACAGGGGGCGGTTATGGCTACACCTTC; length: 15; size: .; V: TRBV6-5; J: TRBJ1-2; D: TRBD1
CDR3: CATLAQINAGEQYF; DNA: TGTGCCACCCTAGCGCAAATCAACGCGGGGGAGCAGTACTTC; length: 14; size: once; V: TRBV10-3; J: TRBJ2-7; D: .
CDR3: CASSPRENTDTQYF; DNA: TGTGCCAGCTCACCACGGGAGAACACAGATACGCAGTATTTT; length: 14; size: .; V: TRBV18; J: TRBJ2-3; D: .
CDR3: CASTLGQGFRTEAFF; DNA: TGTGCCAGCACCTTGGGACAGGGGTTCAGGACTGAAGCTTTCTTT; length: 15; size: few; V: TRBV28; J: TRBJ1-1; D: TRBD1
CDR3: CASSFAGRGEAFF; DNA: TGTGCCAGCAGCTTTGCGGGTCGGGGTGAAGCTTTCTTT; length: 13; size: .; V: TRBV5-6; J: TRBJ1-1; D: .
CDR3: CASSVGLIYNEQFF; DNA: TGTGCCAGCAGCGTAGGTTTAATCTACAATGAGCAGTTCTTC; length: 14; size: .; V: TRBV9; J: TRBJ2-1; D: .
CDR3: CASRPLSGIYNEQFF; DNA: TGTGCCAGCAGACCACTTAGCGGGATCTACAATGAGCAGTTCTTC; length: 15; size: .; V: TRBV28; J: TRBJ2-1; D: TRBD2
CDR3: CASSPDRDSSSEAFF; DNA: TGTGCCAGTAGTCCAGACCGGGACAGTAGTTCTGAAGCTTTCTTT; length: 15; size: few; V: TRBV19; J: TRBJ1-1; D: TRBD1
CDR3: CASSLAQGQPQHF; DNA: TGTGCCAGCAGCTTAGCGCAGGGGCAGCCCCAGCATTTT; length: 13; size: .; V: TRBV7-2; J: TRBJ1-5; D: .
CDR3: CASSYLQGAPLHF; DNA: TGTGCCAGCAGTTACCTCCAGGGGGCACCCCTCCACTTT; length: 13; size: .; V: TRBV6-5; J: TRBJ1-6; D: TRBD1
CDR3: CASSLARGFYEQYF; DNA: TGTGCCAGCAGCTTAGCCAGGGGGTTCTACGAGCAGTACTTC; length: 14; size: .; V: TRBV7-2; J: TRBJ2-7; D: TRBD1
CDR3: CASSLRGFGETQYF; DNA: TGTGCCAGCAGTTTACGAGGATTCGGGGAGACCCAGTACTTC; length: 14; size: .; V: TRBV27; J: TRBJ2-5; D: .
CDR3: CSTEAGGAGGEQFF; DNA: TGCAGCACTGAAGCGGGAGGGGCAGGGGGTGAGCAGTTCTTC; length: 14; size: few; V: TRBV29-1; J: TRBJ2-1; D: TRBD2
CDR3: CASSPVGQRNTGELFF; DNA: TGTGCCAGCTCACCCGTAGGACAGAGGAACACCGGGGAGCTGTTTTTT; length: 16; size: .; V: TRBV18; J: TRBJ2-2; D: .
CDR3: CASSVAQGADTQYF; DNA: TGTGCCAGCAGCGTAGCTCAGGGCGCAGATACGCAGTATTTT; length: 14; size: .; V: TRBV9; J: TRBJ2-3; D: .
CDR3: CAISEDGEDTEAFF; DNA: TGTGCCATCAGTGAAGACGGTGAGGACACTGAAGCTTTCTTT; length: 14; size: few; V: TRBV10-3; J: TRBJ1-1; D: .
CDR3: CASSLQGTEAFF; DNA: TGCGCCAGCAGCCTACAGGGTACTGAAGCTTTCTTT; length: 12; size: .; V: TRBV5-1; J: TRBJ1-1; D: .
CDR3: CAWSGASGNIGSEQFF; DNA: TGTGCCTGGAGTGGGGCTAGCGGGAACATCGGAAGTGAGCAGTTCTTC; length: 16; size: .; V: TRBV30; J: TRBJ2-1; D: TRBD2
CDR3: CASSFIPGHDQPQHF; DNA: TGCGCCAGCAGCTTCATACCAGGGCACGATCAGCCCCAGCATTTT; length: 15; size: .; V: TRBV5-1; J: TRBJ1-5; D: .
CDR3: CASEGGAGANTGELFF; DNA: TGTGCCAGTGAAGGGGGGGCAGGGGCTAACACCGGGGAGCTGTTTTTT; length: 16; size: .; V: TRBV19; J: TRBJ2-2; D: .
CDR3: CASSYSPMNTGELFF; DNA: TGTGCCAGCAGTTATAGTCCGATGAACACCGGGGAGCTGTTTTTT; length: 15; size: .; V: TRBV6-5; J: TRBJ2-2; D: .